This TCR beta chain was sequenced during a study of OX40 agonist ivuxolimab in advanced cancers. The wider study: Patients got intravenous ivuxolimab at 0.01 to 10 mg/kg every 2 weeks.

J was trimmed by 5 bases and V by 5 bases; bases with no gene match: 15. The CDR3 has 17 amino acids. The germline CDR1 and CDR2 sequences are PRHDT and FYEKMQ (reference sequence). The data were produced by immunoSEQ multiplex PCR, yet TCRdb's version contains in-frame clones alone and is incomplete. The table has some 45,000 clones, approximately 83% seen once. Peripheral blood came from all dose cohorts at three timepoints. The receptor comes from an adult with an advanced solid tumor such as melanoma, head and neck, liver or kidney cancer. The material sequenced was CD4+ or CD8+ T cells sorted from blood, taken in a trial of the OX40 agonist ivuxolimab. The chain combines TRBV13 with TRBJ2-5; 9 bases agree with TRBD1. This CDR3 is CASSPRAGTGFGETQYF. In DNA form, the CDR3 reads TGTGCCAGCAGCCCAAGAGCCGGGACAGGGTTTGGGGAGACCCAGTACTTC.